The 26 T cell receptor beta chains reported below all come from one sample, sequenced in a study of OX40 agonist ivuxolimab in advanced cancers. Library method: the immunoSEQ multiplex PCR assay. TCRdb provides this immuneACCESS table in a form limited to in-frame rearrangements. Some clones are lacking; in checked studies, under half of them reflect an unresolved V gene, and why the rest are absent is not known. Counted in this sample were 7,000 to 9,500 clones; about nine tenths of them appeared once. Approximately 10% of the sample goes to the ten largest clones. Sequences were derived from CD4+ or CD8+ T cells sorted from blood, sampled in a trial of the OX40 agonist ivuxolimab. Receptors originate from an adult with an advanced solid tumor such as melanoma, head and neck, liver or kidney cancer.

This clone was counted a single time. The chain couples TRBV7-6 to TRBJ1-5; D is unclear. V lost 5 bases and J 0 bases, leaving 20 bases between the germline ends. Germline-derived CDR1 and CDR2 are SGHVS and FNYEAQ. The CDR3 has 18 residues. The CDR3 coding sequence is TGTGCCAGCAGCGAAGAGGAGTTCAGGAGCGATAGCAATCAGCCCCAGCATTTT. Its translation: CASSEEEFRSDSNQPQHF.

The chain combines TRBV2 with TRBJ1-5; weak D call: TRBD1 (6 bases). The germline CDR1 and CDR2 sequences are SNHLY and FYNNEI. The CDR3 covers 15 residues. The V and J ends lost 7 bases and 7 bases respectively, with 20 bases between them. CDR3 residues: CASMSGLSGEQPQHF. CDR3 DNA: TGTGCCAGCATGTCGGGTCTGTCAGGGGAACAGCCCCAGCATTTT.

This clone is a singleton in its sample. The genes are TRBV5-1 and TRBJ1-4; perhaps TRBD1 as D (5 bases). CDR1 SGHRS and CDR2 YFSETQ come from the germline V gene. The CDR3 has 16 amino acids. The V and J ends lost 4 bases and 0 bases respectively, with 13 bases between them. The CDR3 DNA reads TGCGCCAGCAGCCCGGCAGGGATCTCAACTAATGAAAAACTGTTTTTT. Protein product: CASSPAGISTNEKLFF. The whole variable domain, filled in from reference TRBV5-1 and TRBJ1-4, reads KAGVTQTPRYLIKTRGQQVTLSCSPISGHRSVSWYQQTPGQGLQFLFEYFSETQRNKGNFPGRFSGRQFSNSRSEMNVSTLELGDSALYLCASSPAGISTNEKLFFGSGTQLSVL.

The CDR3 coding sequence is TGCAGCGTTGAAACTAGCGGGGGATACAATGAGCAGTTCTTC. It is translated as CSVETSGGYNEQFF. The J gene is TRBJ2-1, the V gene TRBV29-1, with 11 nucleotides matching TRBD2. CDR1 and CDR2 from the germline V gene are SQVTM and ANQGSEA. The CDR3 totals 14 residues. Trimming cost V 2 bases and J 4 bases; bases outside gene matches: 1.

The rearrangement joins TRBV28 to TRBJ2-1; D perhaps matches TRBD1 (5 bases). V was shortened by 9 bases and J by 8 bases, with 20 bases between the two germline ends. Germline V gene data show CDR1 as MDHEN and CDR2 as SYDVKM. The CDR3 totals 14 residues. In DNA form, the CDR3 reads TGTGCCAGTATCCCTGGAATGGGGCTGGATGAGCAGTTCTTC. This codes for CASIPGMGLDEQFF.

The CDR3 is CASSYRETYEQYF. The CDR3 region has the DNA TGTGCCAGCAGTTATAGAGAAACCTACGAGCAGTACTTC. The rearrangement links TRBV27 to TRBJ2-7; no clear D gene. CDR1 is MNHEY and CDR2 is SMNVEV in the germline V gene (reference sequence). The CDR3 consists of 13 residues. V was trimmed by 4 bases and J by 2 bases, leaving 9 bases between them.

The J gene is TRBJ1-1, the V gene TRBV19; 7 positions agree with TRBD1. The CDR3 is made up of 14 amino acids. Germline V CDR1 and CDR2: LNHDA, SQIVND (reference sequence). The V segment lost 8 bases and the J segment 11 bases; nucleotides outside the gene matches: 17. CDR3 nucleotide sequence: TGTGCCAGTCACCCTGGGAGGGGGCTAGTATCGGCTTTCTTT. It codes for CASHPGRGLVSAFF.

The chain combines TRBV7-9 with TRBJ2-5, with a possible D match to TRBD2 (6 bases). Trimming pared 2 bases from V and 5 bases from J, leaving 12 bases between. The CDR3 sequence is 14 residues long. Germline CDR1 SEHNR, CDR2 FQNEAQ (reference sequence). The CDR3 bases are TGTGCCAGCAGCTTAAATCTAGCGATCGAGACCCAGTACTTC. Its translation: CASSLNLAIETQYF.

The chain recombines TRBV10-3 with TRBJ2-1; 9 positions match TRBD2. J gave up 7 bases and V 4 bases, and 8 bases lay outside the gene matches. The CDR3 contains 15 residues. The germline gives CDR1 ENHRY, CDR2 SYGVKD. The CDR3 DNA is TGTGCCATCAGTGGGGGGCTAGCGGGGAAGAATGAGCAGTTCTTC. Its protein is CAISGGLAGKNEQFF.

This clone came up once. The V call is TRBV11-2, the J call TRBJ2-5; D is uncertain. Germline V lookup: CDR1 SGHAT, CDR2 FQNNGV. Trimming pared 4 bases from V and 4 bases from J, leaving 10 bases between. This CDR3 has 13 amino acids. The CDR3 region has the DNA TGTGCCAGCAGCTCCATAATGATAGAGACCCAGTACTTC. It yields the protein CASSSIMIETQYF.

In this sample, this clone turned up once. This sequence joins TRBV7-9 and TRBJ1-6; the D gene is possibly TRBD1 (5 bases). The CDR3 sequence is 14 residues long. V was shortened by 2 bases and J by 8 bases, with 10 bases between the two germline ends. Germline V gene data show CDR1 as SEHNR and CDR2 as FQNEAQ (reference sequence). The CDR3 DNA reads TGTGCCAGCAGCTTAAGGGGTGAGGATTCACCCCTCCACTTT. Protein sequence: CASSLRGEDSPLHF. Drawing the rest from reference TRBV7-9 and TRBJ1-6, the complete variable domain is DTGVSQNPRHKITKRGQNVTFRCDPISEHNRLYWYRQTLGQGPEFLTYFQNEAQLEKSRLLSDRFSAERPKGSFSTLEIQRTEQGDSAMYLCASSLRGEDSPLHFGNGTRLTVT.

The table lists this clone with a count of one. CDR3 residues: CASGSGGNTGELFF. CDR3 bases: TGTGCCAGCGGGAGCGGGGGGAACACCGGGGAGCTGTTTTTT. J is TRBJ2-2 and V is TRBV5-4, with 8 nucleotides matching TRBD2. This CDR3 spans 14 amino acids. The V segment lost 7 bases and the J segment 1 base; nucleotides outside the gene matches: 3. Germline-derived CDR1 and CDR2 are SGHNT and YYREEE (reference sequence).

V gene TRBV2 combines with J gene TRBJ1-1; a possible D gene is TRBD1 (5 bases). Germline loops: CDR1 SNHLY, CDR2 FYNNEI. This CDR3 is built from 14 residues. Trimming cost V 3 bases and J 2 bases, with 10 bases left between them. The CDR3 loop is CASSDEGINTEAFF. In nucleotides, the CDR3 is TGTGCCAGCAGTGATGAGGGGATAAACACTGAAGCTTTCTTT.

The V and J genes are TRBV29-1 and TRBJ2-2; D gene ambiguous. The CDR3 length is 12 residues. Per the germline V gene, CDR1 is SQVTM and CDR2 is ANQGSEA. Trimming removed 4 bases from V and 5 bases from J, with 8 bases in between. For the CDR3, the DNA is TGCAGCGTTGTTTCCGAAACCGGGGAGCTGTTTTTT. Translation gives CSVVSETGELFF.

V and J are TRBV5-1 and TRBJ2-7, with 11 nucleotides matching TRBD1. Losses at the gene ends were 3 bases for V and 0 bases for J; bases not matched to a gene: 2. From germline, CDR1 is SGHRS and CDR2 YFSETQ. The CDR3 covers 15 residues. CDR3 residues: CASSWTGGYSYEQYF. As DNA, the CDR3 is TGCGCCAGCAGCTGGACAGGGGGCTACTCCTACGAGCAGTACTTC.

The V call is TRBV19, the J call TRBJ2-7; no firm D call. The CDR3 is made up of 14 amino acids. Trimming stripped 2 bases from V and 2 bases from J, with 10 bases between. Germline V gene data show CDR1 as LNHDA and CDR2 as SQIVND (reference sequence). CDR3 DNA sequence: TGTGCCAGTAGTATAACCGGATCCGCCTACGAGCAGTACTTC. This encodes CASSITGSAYEQYF.

This chain joins TRBV2 and TRBJ2-3, with 9 bases fitting TRBD2. The CDR3 loop spans 16 amino acids. Germline CDR1 is SNHLY and CDR2 is FYNNEI. The trim removed 2 bases at V and 4 bases at J, leaving 7 bases unmatched. CDR3 amino acids: CASSESRAGGSDTQYF. The CDR3, as DNA: TGTGCCAGCAGTGAAAGTAGGGCGGGGGGGTCAGATACGCAGTATTTT.

Details on this clone: One end of the junction fails to match germline, which may point to a read error. At the DNA level, this CDR3 is encoded by other sequences in the same sample as well. This sequence joins TRBV7-3 and TRBJ1-1; perhaps TRBD1 as D (6 bases). There are 13 residues in the CDR3. Looked up from germline, CDR1 is SGHTA and CDR2 is FQGTGA. This chain's CDR3 is CASSLTGGSEAFF. The CDR3 DNA reads as TGTGCCAGCAGCTTAACGGGGGGCTCTGAGGCTTTCTTT.

V usage is TRBV7-6 and J usage is TRBJ1-4; 9 nucleotides match TRBD1. J gave up 5 bases and V 5 bases, and 3 bases lay outside the gene matches. The CDR3 length is 14 residues. Looked up from germline, CDR1 is SGHVS and CDR2 is FNYEAQ. CDR3 DNA: TGTGCCAGCAGCCATGACAGGGGGAATGAAAAACTGTTTTTT. It codes for CASSHDRGNEKLFF. The entire variable domain, with the rest obtained from reference TRBV7-6 and TRBJ1-4, is as follows: GAGVSQSPRYKVTKRGQDVALRCDPISGHVSLYWYRQALGQGPEFLTYFNYEAQQDKSGLPNDRFSAERPEGSISTLTIQRTEQRDSAMYRCASSHDRGNEKLFFGSGTQLSVL.

The J gene is TRBJ2-5, the V gene TRBV5-1; D not resolved. Germline CDR1 reads SGHRS; CDR2 reads YFSETQ. Deletions cut 4 bases from V and 0 bases from J, with 10 bases between. This CDR3 comprises 14 residues. The CDR3 is CASSEVSHQETQYF. The CDR3, as DNA: TGCGCCAGCAGCGAAGTCAGTCACCAAGAGACCCAGTACTTC.

The rearrangement uses TRBV4-1 and TRBJ1-6; no definite D call. CDR3 length: 16 amino acids. CDR1 is MGHRA, CDR2 YSYEKL, per germline. Trimming took 7 bases from V and 3 from J, leaving 16 bases between them. CDR3 amino acids: CASNFPERRYNSPLHF. In DNA form, the CDR3 reads TGCGCCAGCAACTTTCCGGAACGGCGCTATAATTCACCCCTCCACTTT.

The V and J genes are TRBV7-9 and TRBJ2-7; the D gene is possibly TRBD2 (6 bases). The V end lost 6 bases, the J end lost 3 bases, and 18 bases lay between the germline ends. Germline V gene sequence: CDR1 SEHNR, CDR2 FQNEAQ (reference sequence). The CDR3 runs 15 residues. The CDR3 spells CASSPGSGASYEQYF. The CDR3 region has the DNA TGTGCCAGCAGTCCAGGGTCGGGAGCCAGCTACGAGCAGTACTTC.

This rearrangement joins TRBV5-3 to TRBJ2-5; 11 positions agree with TRBD2. TRBV5-3 is an ORF, and what it does is uncertain. The CDR3 consists of 17 residues. V was pared by 3 bases and J by 0 bases, with 7 bases of the junction left unmatched. This CDR3 is CARSWRGLAAYQETQYF. The CDR3 DNA reads as TGTGCCAGAAGCTGGAGGGGACTAGCGGCGTACCAAGAGACCCAGTACTTC.

V usage is TRBV15 and J usage is TRBJ2-7; the D is unclear. V was cut by 2 bases and J by 4 bases, with 9 bases left in between. In germline, CDR1 is LNHNV, CDR2 YYDKDF (reference sequence). The CDR3 is made up of 13 amino acids. The DNA for the CDR3 is TGTGCCACCAGCAGAAGACTGAATTACGAGCAGTACTTC. Its protein product is CATSRRLNYEQYF.

The chain carries TRBV5-1 and TRBJ2-5; 9 positions agree with TRBD2. CDR1 SGHRS and CDR2 YFSETQ come from the germline V gene. The CDR3 sequence is 14 residues long. The J segment lost 1 base and the V segment lost 2 bases, leaving 0 bases of the junction unmatched. CDR3 sequence (DNA): TGCGCCAGCAGCTTAGCGGGGGGCCAAGAGACCCAGTACTTC. It is translated as CASSLAGGQETQYF.

The rearrangement uses TRBV9 and TRBJ1-2, with 7 bases fitting TRBD1. This CDR3 is 16 amino acids long. The germline V gene has CDR1 SGDLS and CDR2 YYNGEE. Germline trimming cut 0 bases from V and 5 bases from J; bases unmatched to any gene: 10. The CDR3 coding sequence is TGTGCCAGCAGCGTAGGGGCCCACAGGGGTGGATATGGCTACACCTTC. Protein product: CASSVGAHRGGYGYTF. The full variable domain, with the rest looked up from reference TRBV9 and TRBJ1-2, is DSGVTQTPKHLITATGQRVTLRCSPRSGDLSVYWYQQSLDQGLQFLIQYYNGEERAKGNILERFSAQQFPDLHSELNLSSLELGDSALYFCASSVGAHRGGYGYTFGSGTRLTVV.